One sample yielded the 9 T cell receptor beta chains listed below, sequenced in a study of cytomegalovirus exposure and HLA in healthy donors. Method: immunoSEQ multiplex PCR; TCRdb's copy keeps in-frame clones and lacks some. The sample shows 80,000 to 95,000 clones, 85% to 95% of them seen only once. The source material was PBMCs. The receptor set was obtained from a woman under 40 in good health and CMV-seropositive.

This clone was observed a handful of times. V and J are TRBV11-2 and TRBJ2-7, with TRBD2 matching 14 bases. In germline, CDR1 is SGHAT, CDR2 FQNNGV. J was trimmed by 0 bases and V by 5 bases; bases with no gene match: 12. This CDR3 contains 19 residues. This CDR3 reads CASSAPGLAGAVSSYEQYF. The DNA of the CDR3 is TGTGCCAGCAGCGCACCGGGACTAGCGGGAGCCGTGAGCTCCTACGAGCAGTACTTC.

The chain joins TRBV7-2 to TRBJ2-7, with D hard to call. The length of the CDR3 is 14 residues. Trimming took 1 base from V and 3 from J, leaving 10 bases between them. Germline CDR1 is SGHTA and CDR2 is FQGNSA. The CDR3 DNA reads TGTGCCAGCAGCTTAGTGGGCCGATACTACGAGCAGTACTTC. Its protein is CASSLVGRYYEQYF.

As DNA, the CDR3 is TGTGCCTGGAGTGTACTTCCCCCTAGCGGCAACTACAATGAGCAGTTCTTC. Translated, it gives CAWSVLPPSGNYNEQFF. V usage is TRBV30 and J usage is TRBJ2-1; 7 nucleotides agree with TRBD2. Trimming at V came to 0 bases and at J to 3 bases, leaving 11 bases not matched to a gene. From germline, CDR1 is GTSNPN and CDR2 SVGIG (reference sequence). This CDR3 has 17 residues.

The V and J genes are TRBV7-9 and TRBJ1-1; TRBD1 is a possible D gene (5 bases). The CDR3 runs to 15 residues. V shed 3 bases and J shed 4 bases, with 15 bases lying between them. Germline CDR1 SEHNR, CDR2 FQNEAQ (reference sequence). This chain's CDR3 is CASSLGQTRSTEAFF. The CDR3 DNA reads TGTGCCAGCAGCTTGGGGCAAACAAGGAGCACTGAAGCTTTCTTT.

The chain recombines TRBV28 with TRBJ1-2; possibly TRBD1 for D (6 bases). Between the trimmed V and J ends, which lost 7 bases and 5 bases, there was a span of 14 bases. Germline values: CDR1 MDHEN, CDR2 SYDVKM. The CDR3 sequence is 13 residues long. The CDR3 sequence is CASKDSLQYGYTF. In nucleotides, the CDR3 is TGTGCCAGCAAGGACAGCCTTCAATATGGCTACACCTTC.

The rearrangement links TRBV25-1 to TRBJ2-1, with D perhaps matching TRBD2 (6 bases). Trimming stripped 6 bases from V and 9 bases from J, with 18 bases between. There are 14 residues in the CDR3. The germline CDR1 and CDR2 sequences are MGHDK and SYGVNS. In DNA, the CDR3 is TGTGCCAGCAGAAGGGAGGTTGACAGTAGTGAGCAGTTCTTC. Its protein is CASRREVDSSEQFF.

The chain recombines TRBV10-3 with TRBJ2-6, with TRBD1 matching over 8 bases. The germline V gene has CDR1 ENHRY and CDR2 SYGVKD. The CDR3 runs to 16 residues. V lost 7 bases, J lost 1 base, and 6 bases stayed unmatched. Written as DNA, the CDR3 is TGTGCCATCAAGAGGACAGGGTTGTCTGGGGCCAACGTCCTGACTTTC. This sequence encodes CAIKRTGLSGANVLTF.

The chain is built from TRBV5-1 and TRBJ2-3; 7 positions agree with TRBD2. Germline V gene data show CDR1 as SGHRS and CDR2 as YFSETQ. Trimming cost V 3 bases and J 0 bases; bases outside gene matches: 4. This CDR3 spans 15 amino acids. Here the CDR3 reads CASSSTSASTDTQYF. CDR3 nucleotide sequence: TGCGCCAGCAGCTCTACTAGCGCCAGCACAGATACGCAGTATTTT.

The chain has TRBV5-1 and TRBJ2-5, with 9 bases aligning to TRBD2. CDR3 length: 16 amino acids. Germline V lookup: CDR1 SGHRS, CDR2 YFSETQ. The ends lost 4 bases at V and 0 bases at J; junction bases unmatched: 7. DNA of the CDR3: TGCGCCAGCAGCCTAGGACTAGCGAGAGACCAAGAGACCCAGTACTTC. As protein: CASSLGLARDQETQYF.